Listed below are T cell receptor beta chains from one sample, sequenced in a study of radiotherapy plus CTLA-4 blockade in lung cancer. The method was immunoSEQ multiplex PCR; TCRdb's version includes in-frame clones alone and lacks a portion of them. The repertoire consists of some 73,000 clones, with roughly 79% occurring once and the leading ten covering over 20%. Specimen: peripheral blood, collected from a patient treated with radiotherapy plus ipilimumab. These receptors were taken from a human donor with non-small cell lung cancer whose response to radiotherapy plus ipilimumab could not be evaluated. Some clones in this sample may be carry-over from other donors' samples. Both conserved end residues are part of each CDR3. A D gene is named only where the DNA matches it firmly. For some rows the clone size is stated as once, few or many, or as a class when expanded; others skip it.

TGTGCCAGCTCACCACCCCACTCCTACGAGCAGTACTTC CASSPPHSYEQYF TRBJ2-7 TRBV18 NA NA
TGTGCCAGCATAGGAGTGACTGAAGCTTTCTTT CASIGVTEAFF TRBJ1-1 TRBV6-5 NA NA
TGCAGCGTGAGAGAAGGGTTGGGAGCTAACTATGGCTACACCTTC CSVREGLGANYGYTF TRBJ1-2 TRBV29-1 NA NA
TGTGCCAGCAGCGCTTTGGGACAGGGTGGTCAGCCCCAGCATTTT CASSALGQGGQPQHF TRBJ1-5 TRBV4-2 NA TRBD1
TGTGCCAGCAGTTACCGCGGACAGGGGGCCCTTGAAGCTTTCTTT CASSYRGQGALEAFF TRBJ1-1 TRBV6-5 NA TRBD1
TGTGCCAGCAGCTTGGGGGAGTCACCCCTCCACTTT CASSLGESPLHF TRBJ1-6 TRBV5-4 few NA
TGTGCCAGCTCCCCGCAGGGGGTGGATTCACCCCTCCACTTT CASSPQGVDSPLHF TRBJ1-6 TRBV6-6 few TRBD1
TGTGCCAGTAGTACCTTTAGCTCTGGGGCCAACGTCCTGACTTTC CASSTFSSGANVLTF TRBJ2-6 TRBV19 NA NA
TGTGCCAGCAGTGAAGCGGAGGTAGCGGCACAAGAGACCCAGTACTTC CASSEAEVAAQETQYF TRBJ2-5 TRBV2 NA NA
TGTGCCAGTAGTATTGACGGGTACGAGCAGTACTTC CASSIDGYEQYF TRBJ2-7 TRBV19 NA NA
TGTGCCTGGAGTTGGACAGGGACCTTCGGCTACACCTTC CAWSWTGTFGYTF TRBJ1-2 TRBV30 NA TRBD1
TGTGCCAGCAGCTTAAGACAAGGGGGAACCGGGGAGCTGTTTTTT CASSLRQGGTGELFF TRBJ2-2 TRBV7-3 NA NA
TGTGCCAGCAGCTCCCGGACTAGCGGGCTAACCTACGAGCAGTACTTC CASSSRTSGLTYEQYF TRBJ2-7 TRBV7-2 NA TRBD2
TGTGCCAGCAGTTCCGGGCAGGGTAGATCGGAGCAGTACTTC CASSSGQGRSEQYF TRBJ2-7 TRBV28 NA NA
TGTGCCAGCGGCCATCGCCGGGACAGAGGAGAGACCCAGTACTTC CASGHRRDRGETQYF TRBJ2-5 TRBV27 few TRBD1
TGTGCCAGCAGTGACTATCCGGGAACTGGAGCTTTCTTT CASSDYPGTGAFF TRBJ1-1 TRBV6-4 NA NA
TGTGCCAGCAGCCCGGGACAGGGTGTCTACGAGCAGTACTTC CASSPGQGVYEQYF TRBJ2-7 TRBV7-9 NA TRBD1
TGTGCCACCGACAGTCTGAATTCACCCCTCCACTTT CATDSLNSPLHF TRBJ1-6 TRBV19 few NA
TGTGCCAGCAGCTTCTACAGCACTGAAGCTTTCTTT CASSFYSTEAFF TRBJ1-1 TRBV5-8 NA NA
TGTGCCAGTAGTATCCCCTCCTCGGGTATAGATACGCAGTATTTT CASSIPSSGIDTQYF TRBJ2-3 TRBV19 NA NA
TGTGCCAGCAGCGTAGCCGGGACAGGGGCGCCGGGGGCCAACGTCCTGACTTTC CASSVAGTGAPGANVLTF TRBJ2-6 TRBV9 NA TRBD1
TGTGCCAGCAGCTTACTAGGGGGCAATGAAAAACTGTTTTTT CASSLLGGNEKLFF TRBJ1-4 TRBV7-2 few TRBD1
TGTGCCAGCAGCCTACAAGGGGTCAGGGCTTTCTTT CASSLQGVRAFF TRBJ1-1 TRBV28 NA NA
TGTGCCTGGAGTGTGAGGGAGGGACGGGAGCAAGAGACCCAGTACTTC CAWSVREGREQETQYF TRBJ2-5 TRBV30 NA TRBD2
TGCGCCATCAAGTCACAGGGGAACACCGGGGAGCTGTTTTTT CAIKSQGNTGELFF TRBJ2-2 TRBV5-1 NA NA
TGCAGCGTTGAAGGCCCAGGGTACACCTTC CSVEGPGYTF TRBJ1-2 TRBV29-1 few NA
TGCAGCGTTGCGCATTTCCGGGACAGAGGAAACAATGAGCAGTTCTTC CSVAHFRDRGNNEQFF TRBJ2-1 TRBV29-1 few TRBD1
TGTGCCAGCAGCTTAGGACCAGGGGATACTGAAGCTTTCTTT CASSLGPGDTEAFF TRBJ1-1 TRBV7-9 few NA
TGTGCCATCAGTGCGAGTGCGCGCCAAAACACTGAAGCTTTCTTT CAISASARQNTEAFF TRBJ1-1 TRBV10-3 few NA
TGTGCCAGCAGCCAAGCCGGGACAGCACCTGAAAAACTGTTTTTT CASSQAGTAPEKLFF TRBJ1-4 TRBV4-2 medium-sized TRBD1
TGCGCCAGCAGTCAAGGGGGCCTTTCAAGGGGGAAGATCCTCCATGGCTACACCTTC CASSQGGLSRGKILHGYTF TRBJ1-2 TRBV23-1 NA NA
TGCGCCAGCAGCTTGGACGGTTCCCCAGGCTCTGAAGCTTTCTTT CASSLDGSPGSEAFF TRBJ1-1 TRBV5-1 NA NA
TGTGCCAGCAGTGATCGGGGAAACTCCTACAATGAGCAGTTCTTC CASSDRGNSYNEQFF TRBJ2-1 TRBV7-2 NA NA
TGCGCCAGCAGCTTCCACAGTGCGGAGACCCAGTACTTC CASSFHSAETQYF TRBJ2-5 TRBV5-1 NA NA
TGTGCCAGCAGCTTATTTGGCACGAACACTGAAGCTTTCTTT CASSLFGTNTEAFF TRBJ1-1 TRBV7-3 NA NA
TGTGCCAGCAAGTCAGGACAGCGCTGGGGTTCACCCCTCCACTTT CASKSGQRWGSPLHF TRBJ1-6 TRBV5-5 few NA
TGTGCCAGCAGTGGGGCGGGGGGGCTCACTGAAGCTTTCTTT CASSGAGGLTEAFF TRBJ1-1 TRBV28 once NA
TGTGCCAGCAGTTTCTGGCGGGATTCGAGTGAAAAACTGTTTTTT CASSFWRDSSEKLFF TRBJ1-4 TRBV28 once NA
TGTGCCAGCGCACGGAGGGGGAACACCGGGGAGCTGTTTTTT CASARRGNTGELFF TRBJ2-2 TRBV5-4 NA NA
TGTGCCAGCAGCTTGGTTGAGACAGGGGGTATGGGCTACACCTTC CASSLVETGGMGYTF TRBJ1-2 TRBV5-6 NA TRBD1
TGTGCCAGCAGCAGGACAGGGAACCCTGAGCAGTTCTTC CASSRTGNPEQFF TRBJ2-1 TRBV7-9 NA TRBD1
TGTGCCAGCAGCACGCGGGGGGCGTACAATGAGCAGTTCTTC CASSTRGAYNEQFF TRBJ2-1 TRBV21-1 NA NA
TGTGCCAGCAGCTTCGACAGGCAGGCTGGAAACACCATATATTTT CASSFDRQAGNTIYF TRBJ1-3 TRBV5-5 NA NA
TGTGCCAGTAGTATAGGGACTAGCACAGATACGCAGTATTTT CASSIGTSTDTQYF TRBJ2-3 TRBV19 NA NA
TGTGCCAGCAGCCTCCCGGGACAGCGCAGCACAGATACGCAGTATTTT CASSLPGQRSTDTQYF TRBJ2-3 TRBV5-4 NA TRBD1
TGTGCCAGCAGTTCCCTCCAGGGGTGGACTGAAGCTTTCTTT CASSSLQGWTEAFF TRBJ1-1 TRBV6-5 NA NA
NA CASSFGSGGASYNEQFF TRBJ2-1 TRBV27 NA NA